This TCR beta chain was profiled in a study of shared clonotypes between healthy human individuals. The CDR3 length is 15 residues. V lost 5 bases, J lost 4 bases, and 8 bases stayed unmatched. Germline assignment: CDR1 SGHVS and CDR2 FNYEAQ. Naive CD8 cells were CD45RO-negative, positively selected for CCR7, excluding terminally differentiated effector memory CD45RA+ cells. Sequencing was performed with immunoSEQ multiplex PCR; in TCRdb, only in-frame clones are kept and a portion is missing. The table shows 750,000 to 1,000,000 clones, with 92% occurring only once. The V gene is TRBV7-6, the J gene TRBJ2-1; 7 nucleotides align to TRBD1. The TCR sequence derives from a man aged 25 to 40 in good health. Sequenced material: naive CD8+ T cells sorted from blood. The CDR3 region has the DNA TGTGCCAGCAGCCGCACCGGGACAGATTACAATGAGCAGTTCTTC. Its translation is CASSRTGTDYNEQFF.